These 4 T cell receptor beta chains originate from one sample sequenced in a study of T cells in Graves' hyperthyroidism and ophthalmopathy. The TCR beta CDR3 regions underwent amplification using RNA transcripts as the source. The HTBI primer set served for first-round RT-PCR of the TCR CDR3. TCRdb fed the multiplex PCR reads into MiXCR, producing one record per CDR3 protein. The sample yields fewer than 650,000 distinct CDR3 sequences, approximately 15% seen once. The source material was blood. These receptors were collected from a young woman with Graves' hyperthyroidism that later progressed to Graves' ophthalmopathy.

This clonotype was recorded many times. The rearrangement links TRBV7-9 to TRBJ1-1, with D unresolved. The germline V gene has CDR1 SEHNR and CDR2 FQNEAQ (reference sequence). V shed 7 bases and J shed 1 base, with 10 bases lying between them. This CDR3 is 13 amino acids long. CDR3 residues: CASTLGGNTEAFF. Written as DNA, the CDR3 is TGTGCCAGCACCCTCGGAGGGAACACTGAAGCTTTCTTT.

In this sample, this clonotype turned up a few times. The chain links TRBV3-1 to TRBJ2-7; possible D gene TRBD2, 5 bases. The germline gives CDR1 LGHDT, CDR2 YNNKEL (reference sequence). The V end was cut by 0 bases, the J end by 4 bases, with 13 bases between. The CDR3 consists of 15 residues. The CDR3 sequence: CASSQDLAGTYEQYF. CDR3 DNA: TGTGCCAGCAGCCAAGATCTAGCAGGTACATACGAGCAGTACTTC.

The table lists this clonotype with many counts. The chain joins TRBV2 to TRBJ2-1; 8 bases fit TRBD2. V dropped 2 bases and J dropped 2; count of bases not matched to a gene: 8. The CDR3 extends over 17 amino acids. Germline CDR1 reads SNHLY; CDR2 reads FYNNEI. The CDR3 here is CASSERPAGVPYNEQFF. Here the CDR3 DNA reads TGTGCCAGCAGTGAACGGCCAGCGGGAGTCCCCTACAATGAGCAGTTCTTC.

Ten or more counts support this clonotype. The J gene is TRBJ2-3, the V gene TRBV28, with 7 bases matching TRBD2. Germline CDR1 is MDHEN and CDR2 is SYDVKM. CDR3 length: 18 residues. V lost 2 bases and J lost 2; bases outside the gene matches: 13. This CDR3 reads CASSLVYLGRETTDTQYF. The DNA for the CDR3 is TGTGCCAGCAGTTTAGTATATTTAGGGCGGGAGACCACAGATACGCAGTATTTT.